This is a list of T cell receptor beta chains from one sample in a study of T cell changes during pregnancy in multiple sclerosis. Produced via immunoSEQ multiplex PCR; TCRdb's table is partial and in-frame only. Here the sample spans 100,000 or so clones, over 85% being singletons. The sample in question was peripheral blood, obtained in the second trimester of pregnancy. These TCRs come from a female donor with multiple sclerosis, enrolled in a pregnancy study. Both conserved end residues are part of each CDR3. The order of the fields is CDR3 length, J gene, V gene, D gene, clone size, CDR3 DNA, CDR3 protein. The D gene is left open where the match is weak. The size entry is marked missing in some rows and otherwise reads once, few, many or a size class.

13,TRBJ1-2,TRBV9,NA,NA,TGTGCCAGCAGCGTAGTTGTAGACGGGGGCTACACCTTC,CASSVVVDGGYTF
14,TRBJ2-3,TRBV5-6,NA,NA,TGTGCCAGCAGCTTGGGCGGGGAGAGGGATACGCAGTATTTT,CASSLGGERDTQYF
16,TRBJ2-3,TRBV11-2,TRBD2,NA,TGTGCCAGCAGCTTAGATCTCGGGGAGGGGTATGATACGCAGTATTTT,CASSLDLGEGYDTQYF
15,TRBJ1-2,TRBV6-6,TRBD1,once,TGTGCCAGCACCTCCCGGGACAGGAACGCCTATGGCTACACCTTC,CASTSRDRNAYGYTF
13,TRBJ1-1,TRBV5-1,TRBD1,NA,TGCGCCAGCAGCGAACAGGGGGACACTGAAGCTTTCTTT,CASSEQGDTEAFF
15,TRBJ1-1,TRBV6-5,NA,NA,TGTGCCAGCAGTTCGCCCAAAACAGTGAACACTGAAGCTTTCTTT,CASSSPKTVNTEAFF
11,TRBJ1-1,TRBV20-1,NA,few,TGCAGTGCTAGAGCCAGCACTGAAGCTTTCTTT,CSARASTEAFF
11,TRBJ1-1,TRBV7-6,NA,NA,TGTGCCAGCAGAGGGGGCACTGAAGCTTTCTTT,CASRGGTEAFF
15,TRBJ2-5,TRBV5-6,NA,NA,TGTGCCAGCAGCTTGCTAGGGGCAGGCCAAGAGACCCAGTACTTC,CASSLLGAGQETQYF
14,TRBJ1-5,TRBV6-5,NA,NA,TGTGCCAGCAGGCCGGGACAAAGCAATCAGCCCCAGCATTTT,CASRPGQSNQPQHF